These T cell receptor beta chains were read from a single sample in a study of cytomegalovirus exposure and HLA in healthy donors. TCRdb's copy holds only in-frame clones and misses some; the assay was immunoSEQ multiplex PCR. Of some 140,000 clones in the sample, approximately 80% were seen once. The specimen sequenced was PBMCs. The receptor source for this set is a woman aged 45-60 years in good health and CMV-seropositive. Both conserved end residues are part of each CDR3. D genes are given only for firm matches. Where a row states a size, it is once, few, many or the class of an expanded clone; other rows omit it.

j_gene | d_gene | abundance | v_gene | CDR3nt | CDR3aa
TRBJ2-1 | . | few | TRBV4-2 | TGTGCCAGCAGCCAAGATCAAGGAGACAGTAGCTCCTACAATGAGCAGTTCTTC | CASSQDQGDSSSYNEQFF
TRBJ2-3 | TRBD1 | . | TRBV6-6 | TGTGCCAGCAGTTTGACGGGACAGGGAGGGACAGATACGCAGTATTTT | CASSLTGQGGTDTQYF
TRBJ1-1 | . | . | TRBV5-6 | TGTGCCAGCAGCCAACCCCTGCGTCCTGGAGCTTTCTTT | CASSQPLRPGAFF
TRBJ2-7 | . | . | TRBV5-5 | TGTGCCAGCAGCTTACGTTTTCCGGGGAGCTACGAGCAGTACTTC | CASSLRFPGSYEQYF
TRBJ2-7 | TRBD1 | . | TRBV7-9 | TGTGCCAGCAGCTCTGGGGGGGACAGGGGGCGAGAGCAGTACTTC | CASSSGGDRGREQYF
TRBJ2-7 | . | few | TRBV28 | TGTGCCAGCAGCCCCACCGGAGCGTACGAGCAGTACTTC | CASSPTGAYEQYF
TRBJ2-5 | . | . | TRBV4-2 | TGTGCCAGCAGCCAAGTCTCCGGGGGGACACAAGAGACCCAGTACTTC | CASSQVSGGTQETQYF
TRBJ2-7 | . | . | TRBV15 | TGTGCCACCAGCAGAGATCACGGCACAGTTTCCTACGAGCAGTACTTC | CATSRDHGTVSYEQYF
TRBJ1-2 | . | . | TRBV6-4 | TGTGCCAGCCGGGTGTCAGGGGATCACGGCTACACCTTC | CASRVSGDHGYTF
TRBJ1-5 | TRBD1 | . | TRBV15 | TGTGCCACCAGCAGAGATTCAGGGGGACATCAGCCCCAGCATTTT | CATSRDSGGHQPQHF
TRBJ1-1 | TRBD1 | . | TRBV19 | TGTGCCAGCGGGACAGGGGCGGGGAACACTGAAGCTTTCTTT | CASGTGAGNTEAFF